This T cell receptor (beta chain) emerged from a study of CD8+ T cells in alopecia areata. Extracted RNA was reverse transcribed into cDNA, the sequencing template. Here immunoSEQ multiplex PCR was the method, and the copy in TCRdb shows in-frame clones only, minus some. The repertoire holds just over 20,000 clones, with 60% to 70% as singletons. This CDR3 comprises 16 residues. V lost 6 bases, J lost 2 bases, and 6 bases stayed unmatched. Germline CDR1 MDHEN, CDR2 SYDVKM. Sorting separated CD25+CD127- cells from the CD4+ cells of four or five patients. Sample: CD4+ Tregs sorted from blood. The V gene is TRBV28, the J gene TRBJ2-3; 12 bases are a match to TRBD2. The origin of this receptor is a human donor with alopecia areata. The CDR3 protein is CASSTGLAGFTDTQYF. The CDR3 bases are TGTGCCAGCAGCACTGGACTAGCGGGGTTCACAGATACGCAGTATTTT.